This T cell receptor beta chain was found in a study of blood T cell repertoires in COVID-19. Study-wide context: Samples came from the United States, Italy and Spain, spanning acute and convalescent COVID-19.

V lost 5 bases, J lost 9 bases, and 7 bases stayed unmatched. Germline CDR1 and CDR2: ENHRY and SYGVKD. The CDR3 consists of 13 residues. Participant-given clinical history determined each cohort assignment. Method: immunoSEQ multiplex PCR; TCRdb's copy keeps in-frame clones and lacks some. The data show 200,000 or so clones, with 80% to 90% seen just once and 3% to 4% held by the top ten. Sequences were obtained from PBMCs or T cells enriched from blood (not recorded which). V and J are TRBV10-3 and TRBJ2-1; TRBD1 matches 7 bases. This clonotype was sampled from a woman under 40 who had been exposed to COVID-19. This CDR3 is CAISPSTGLEQFF. The CDR3 DNA reads TGTGCCATCAGTCCGTCGACAGGGCTTGAGCAGTTCTTC.